This is a list of T cell receptor beta chains from one sample in a study of T-cell memory formation after mild COVID-19. TCRdb redid the calling of the 5' RACE reads with MiXCR, one entry per CDR3 protein. This sample has about half a million distinct CDR3 sequences, with 15% to 20% found just once. The sample was PBMCs or a T cell subset sorted from them (not recorded which). All receptors come from an adult woman who had mild COVID-19 (a few samples of this study predate the infection). Cell type and time point are not known. Each CDR3 is given with its conserved first and last residue. D genes are given only for firm matches. The size entry is marked missing in some rows and otherwise reads once, few, many or a size class.

NA,NA,TRBV15,TRBJ2-5,CDYQETQYF,TGTGACTACCAGGAGACCCAGTACTTC
TRBD2,few,TRBV10-3,TRBJ2-5,CATLAGGQIAETQYF,TGTGCCACCCTAGCGGGGGGGCAGATAGCTGAGACCCAGTACTTC
TRBD1,NA,TRBV28,TRBJ1-2,CASSIGTDYFYGYTF,TGTGCCAGCAGTATCGGGACAGACTACTTCTATGGCTACACCTTC
TRBD1,NA,TRBV30,TRBJ2-7,CAWSSGTGTYEQYF,TGTGCCTGGAGTTCCGGGACAGGGACCTACGAGCAGTACTTC
NA,NA,TRBV5-4,TRBJ1-1,CASSLVPWNLNEAFF,TGTGCCAGCAGCTTGGTCCCATGGAATCTTAATGAAGCTTTCTTT
TRBD1,NA,TRBV6-2/TRBV6-3,TRBJ1-5,CASSPTGEVQPQHF,TGTGCCAGCAGTCCAACAGGGGAGGTTCAGCCCCAGCATTTT
NA,NA,TRBV6-5,TRBJ1-2,CASSYLETGNNYGYTF,TGTGCCAGCAGTTACCTCGAGACAGGAAATAACTATGGCTACACCTTC
TRBD1,few,TRBV7-2,TRBJ2-1,CASSLTGGMDEQFF,TGTGCCAGCAGCTTGACAGGGGGTATGGATGAGCAGTTCTTC
NA,NA,TRBV7-8,TRBJ1-4,CASSLTETTNEKLFF,TGTGCCAGCAGCTTAACTGAGACAACTAATGAAAAACTGTTTTTT
TRBD1,once,TRBV4-3,TRBJ2-7,CASSPRQGVGEQYF,TGCGCCAGCAGCCCTCGACAGGGCGTGGGTGAGCAGTACTTC
NA,few,TRBV9,TRBJ2-7,CASSVDRTSYEQYF,TGTGCCAGCAGCGTAGACAGGACCTCCTACGAGCAGTACTTC
TRBD1,few,TRBV12-3/TRBV12-4,TRBJ2-1,CASNYRGRNEQFF,TGTGCCAGCAATTACAGGGGGCGGAATGAGCAGTTCTTC
TRBD2,NA,TRBV20-1,TRBJ2-1,CSARGREGGSYNEQFF,TGCAGTGCTAGAGGGCGGGAGGGAGGATCCTACAATGAGCAGTTCTTC
NA,few,TRBV6-6,TRBJ1-1,CASSYQGTNTEAFF,TGTGCCAGCAGTTATCAAGGGACGAACACTGAAGCTTTCTTT
NA,NA,TRBV5-1,TRBJ2-6,CASSLDTGSGANVLTF,TGCGCCAGCAGCTTGGACACAGGTTCTGGGGCCAACGTCCTGACTTTC
NA,NA,TRBV27,TRBJ2-1,CASSFGQWGSYNEQFF,TGTGCCAGCAGTTTCGGACAGTGGGGCTCCTACAATGAGCAGTTCTTC
NA,few,TRBV27,TRBJ2-7,CASSLAVTYEQYF,TGTGCCAGCAGTTTGGCCGTTACCTACGAGCAGTACTTC
NA,NA,TRBV18,TRBJ1-5,CASSPTETYNQPQHF,TGTGCCAGCTCACCAACCGAAACCTACAATCAGCCCCAGCATTTT
TRBD2,few,TRBV29-1,TRBJ2-5,CSATTGGLLETQYF,TGCAGCGCTACTACGGGGGGGCTTTTGGAGACCCAGTACTTC
TRBD2,few,TRBV5-1,TRBJ2-7,CASSLGLAGFSYEQYF,TGCGCCAGCAGCTTGGGACTAGCGGGGTTCTCCTACGAGCAGTACTTC
NA,few,TRBV12-3/TRBV12-4,TRBJ2-3,CASSPSSRGRTSTDTQYF,TGTGCCAGCAGCCCAAGCTCCCGGGGACGCACTAGCACAGATACGCAGTATTTT
NA,NA,TRBV2,TRBJ2-7,CASSAWSSYEQYF,TGTGCCAGCAGTGCATGGAGCTCCTACGAGCAGTACTTC
TRBD2,few,TRBV5-1,TRBJ2-1,CASSGSSLRGVDEQFF,TGCGCCAGCAGCGGATCTAGCTTGCGGGGGGTGGATGAGCAGTTCTTC
NA,few,TRBV5-1,TRBJ2-7,CASSLAQGGHYEQYF,TGCGCCAGCAGCTTGGCACAGGGAGGCCACTACGAGCAGTACTTC
TRBD1,NA,TRBV5-1,TRBJ2-1,CASSLAGQGYEQFF,TGCGCCAGCAGCTTGGCGGGACAGGGGTATGAGCAGTTCTTC
NA,few,TRBV12-3/TRBV12-4,TRBJ2-1,CASRVRLTEQFF,TGTGCCAGCAGAGTCAGGCTAACTGAGCAGTTCTTC
NA,few,TRBV7-3,TRBJ1-1,CASSLDLYAEAFF,TGTGCCAGCAGCTTAGATCTCTACGCTGAAGCTTTCTTT
TRBD2,many,TRBV7-2,TRBJ2-7,CASSLGGGTYEQYF,TGTGCCAGCAGCTTAGGCGGGGGAACCTACGAGCAGTACTTC